These 25 T cell receptor beta chains share one sample of origin, sequenced in a study of cytomegalovirus exposure and HLA in healthy donors. PCR used 60 Vbeta primers and 13 Jbeta primers. Profiled with immunoSEQ multiplex PCR; TCRdb holds only in-frame clones, not every one. Among 120,000 or so clones listed, about four fifths were seen once. Sequencing was performed on PBMCs. These receptors originate from a woman between 18 and 30 years old in good health and CMV-seronegative.

The chain combines TRBV5-1 with TRBJ2-7, with 7 bases matching TRBD1. After removal of 2 bases from V and 4 bases from J, the junction contained 9 bases not matched to a gene. Germline CDR1 reads SGHRS; CDR2 reads YFSETQ. This CDR3 has 15 residues. CDR3 region: CASSFQTGSWYEQYF. DNA for the CDR3: TGCGCCAGCAGCTTTCAGACAGGGTCTTGGTACGAGCAGTACTTC.

This chain connects TRBV27 to TRBJ1-2, with TRBD1 as a possible D gene (5 bases). Germline V gene lookup returns CDR1 MNHEY and CDR2 SMNVEV (reference sequence). V gave up 4 bases and J gave up 6 bases, with 21 bases separating them. The CDR3 length is 16 residues. CDR3 sequence reads: CASSSRLAQGRDGYTF. DNA of the CDR3: TGTGCCAGCAGTTCACGTCTGGCTCAGGGTAGGGATGGCTACACCTTC.

This chain links TRBV18 with TRBJ1-1; 9 bases align to TRBD1. Germline trimming cut 3 bases from V and 0 bases from J; bases unmatched to any gene: 5. The CDR3 has 16 residues. Germline V gives CDR1 KGHSH, CDR2 LQKENI. The CDR3 reads CASSPFTGGLNTEAFF. In DNA, the CDR3 is TGTGCCAGCTCACCTTTTACAGGGGGCCTGAACACTGAAGCTTTCTTT.

The gene calls are TRBV14 and TRBJ1-4; TRBD1 matches at 7 bases. This CDR3 spans 16 amino acids. V was clipped by 4 bases and J by 3 bases; unmatched bases: 8. CDR1 and CDR2 from the germline V gene are SGHDN and FVKESK. The CDR3 coding sequence is TGTGCCAGCAGCCGGCACACAGGGGTGGCTAATGAAAAACTGTTTTTT. Protein sequence: CASSRHTGVANEKLFF.

The chain links TRBV7-8 to TRBJ2-3, with 16 bases lining up with TRBD2. In germline, CDR1 is SGHVS, CDR2 FQNEAQ. V trimming: 5 bases; J trimming: 8 bases; junction bases outside the gene matches: 10. The CDR3 is 17 residues long. The CDR3 nucleotides are TGTGCCAGCAGCACCCCGGGACTAGCGGGGGGGAAAGGTACGCAGTATTTT. Translation: CASSTPGLAGGKGTQYF.

The J gene is TRBJ2-1, the V gene TRBV5-6; TRBD1 agrees at 8 bases. Germline V gives CDR1 SGHDT, CDR2 YYEEEE. J was trimmed by 4 bases and V by 0 bases; bases with no gene match: 3. The CDR3 contains 15 residues. CDR3 coding DNA: TGTGCCAGCAGCTTGGGGTACAGGGGGTACAATGAGCAGTTCTTC. Its protein product is CASSLGYRGYNEQFF. The complete variable domain, with remaining parts taken from reference TRBV5-6 and TRBJ2-1, reads DAGVTQSPTHLIKTRGQQVTLRCSPKSGHDTVSWYQQALGQGPQFIFQYYEEEERQRGNFPDRFSGHQFPNYSSELNVNALLLGDSALYLCASSLGYRGYNEQFFGPGTRLTVL.

The chain joins TRBV7-2 to TRBJ2-5, with 8 positions matching TRBD1. The CDR3 loop spans 13 amino acids. Trimming at V came to 3 bases and at J to 3 bases, leaving 0 bases not matched to a gene. The germline V gene has CDR1 SGHTA and CDR2 FQGNSA. The CDR3 reads CASSLGQEETQYF. The CDR3 DNA reads TGTGCCAGCAGCTTGGGACAGGAAGAGACCCAGTACTTC.

The V call is TRBV11-2, the J call TRBJ1-1; TRBD1 aligns across 7 bases. CDR1 is SGHAT and CDR2 is FQNNGV in the germline V gene. The V and J ends lost 3 bases and 1 base, in that order; junction bases with no gene match: 2. The CDR3 is made up of 14 amino acids. CDR3 coding DNA: TGTGCCAGCAGCTTCCGGGACAGGAACACTGAAGCTTTCTTT. Protein product: CASSFRDRNTEAFF.

V gene TRBV4-1 combines with J gene TRBJ2-3; 10 bases align to TRBD2. The V segment lost 4 bases and the J segment 3 bases; nucleotides outside the gene matches: 7. The CDR3 runs 16 residues. The germline V gene has CDR1 MGHRA and CDR2 YSYEKL. The CDR3 bases are TGCGCCAGCAGCCGAATAGCGGGAGGTGGGACAGATACGCAGTATTTT. The encoded protein is CASSRIAGGGTDTQYF.

The chain combines TRBV11-2 with TRBJ2-7; D possibly corresponds to TRBD1 (6 bases). Looked up from germline, CDR1 is SGHAT and CDR2 is FQNNGV. There are 14 residues in the CDR3. The V and J ends lost 1 base and 3 bases respectively, with 10 bases between them. As DNA, the CDR3 is TGTGCCAGCAGCTTAGGAACAGGGATCTACGAGCAGTACTTC. Its translation is CASSLGTGIYEQYF. The entire variable domain, with the rest obtained from reference TRBV11-2 and TRBJ2-7, is as follows: EAGVAQSPRYKIIEKRQSVAFWCNPISGHATLYWYQQILGQGPKLLIQFQNNGVVDDSQLPKDRFSAERLKGVDSTLKIQPAKLEDSAVYLCASSLGTGIYEQYFGPGTRLTVT.

The V and J genes are TRBV7-3 and TRBJ2-3; TRBD1 is a possible D gene (6 bases). The CDR3 runs 13 residues. The ends were cut back, 1 base at V and 4 bases at J, with 6 bases in the middle. The germline CDR1 and CDR2 sequences are SGHTA and FQGTGA. Here the CDR3 reads CASSLKGADTQYF. CDR3 bases: TGTGCCAGCAGCTTAAAGGGGGCAGATACGCAGTATTTT.

The J gene is TRBJ1-1, the V gene TRBV5-1; 9 bases are a match to TRBD1. In germline, CDR1 is SGHRS, CDR2 YFSETQ. V was pared by 4 bases and J by 4 bases, with 14 bases of the junction left unmatched. The CDR3 has 17 amino acids. The CDR3 here is CASSIGTGFGRGTEAFF. CDR3 sequence (DNA): TGCGCCAGCAGCATCGGGACAGGGTTCGGTCGTGGCACTGAAGCTTTCTTT.

This clone was observed a single time. The rearrangement joins TRBV2 to TRBJ2-1; D is uncertain. The CDR3 spans 11 residues. Trimming left V 7 bases short and J 8 bases short, with 9 bases between. Germline CDR1 reads SNHLY; CDR2 reads FYNNEI. CDR3: CASKWSDEQFF. The CDR3 coding sequence is TGTGCCAGCAAGTGGAGTGATGAGCAGTTCTTC.

The chain links TRBV10-1 to TRBJ2-3, with D tentatively TRBD1 (6 bases). Trimming pared 6 bases from V and 0 bases from J, leaving 16 bases between. The CDR3 spans 16 residues. Germline values: CDR1 WNHNN, CDR2 SYGVQD (reference sequence). This chain's CDR3 is CASRRQDVYSTDTQYF. The CDR3 DNA reads TGCGCCAGCAGAAGACAGGACGTTTACAGCACAGATACGCAGTATTTT.

This rearrangement joins TRBV27 to TRBJ2-5; 11 bases map to TRBD1. After removal of 4 bases from V and 3 bases from J, the junction contained 4 bases not matched to a gene. Germline V gives CDR1 MNHEY, CDR2 SMNVEV (reference sequence). This CDR3 contains 15 residues. The CDR3 spells CASSSDRGLEETQYF. The CDR3 DNA follows: TGTGCCAGCAGTTCGGACAGGGGGCTTGAAGAGACCCAGTACTTC.

The chain has TRBV7-9 and TRBJ2-7, with TRBD1 matching 9 bases. Germline V lookup: CDR1 SEHNR, CDR2 FQNEAQ (reference sequence). CDR3 size: 14 residues. The ends lost 6 bases at V and 4 bases at J; junction bases unmatched: 7. CDR3 protein: CASRPGTGSYEQYF. For the CDR3, the DNA is TGTGCCAGCAGGCCCGGGACAGGGAGTTACGAGCAGTACTTC.

V usage is TRBV6-5 and J usage is TRBJ1-2, with unresolved D. The germline V and J ends were trimmed by 2 bases and 0 bases, with 4 bases remaining between them. Looked up from germline, CDR1 is MNHEY and CDR2 is SVGAGI. This CDR3 spans 13 amino acids. CDR3 nucleotide sequence: TGTGCCAGCAGTTACAGAGCTAACTATGGCTACACCTTC. It translates to CASSYRANYGYTF.

This chain connects TRBV7-6 to TRBJ2-7, with 9 nucleotides matching TRBD2. The CDR3 consists of 15 residues. In germline, CDR1 is SGHVS, CDR2 FNYEAQ. With V trimmed by 1 base and J by 0 bases, 1 base remained unmatched. The CDR3 sequence: CASSLGAGGSYEQYF. CDR3 DNA: TGTGCCAGCAGCTTAGGAGCGGGGGGCTCCTACGAGCAGTACTTC.

The gene calls are TRBV19 and TRBJ1-3; D uncertain. The CDR3 is 13 residues long. V dropped 6 bases and J dropped 0 bases, with 6 bases sitting between them. CDR1 is LNHDA and CDR2 is SQIVND in the germline V gene (reference sequence). This chain's CDR3 is CASRHTSGNTIYF. For the CDR3, the DNA is TGTGCCAGTAGGCACACCTCTGGAAACACCATATATTTT.

The chain employs TRBV7-2 and TRBJ2-2; 7 nucleotides agree with TRBD2. CDR1 is SGHTA and CDR2 is FQGNSA in the germline V gene. V lost 4 bases to trimming and J lost 1 base; unmatched junction nucleotides: 9. The CDR3 is made up of 17 amino acids. The CDR3 spells CASSSIPSGKNTGELFF. CDR3 nucleotides: TGTGCCAGCAGCTCTATTCCTAGCGGAAAGAACACCGGGGAGCTGTTTTTT.

The chain has TRBV5-4 and TRBJ2-3; the match to TRBD2 covers 10 bases. V shed 4 bases and J 10 bases; nucleotides not matched to a gene: 15. This CDR3 has 16 amino acids. The germline V gene has CDR1 SGHNT and CDR2 YYREEE (reference sequence). For the CDR3, the DNA is TGTGCCAGCAGCCCACCCTTAGCGGGGGGCGTGGGGTCGCAGTATTTT. This sequence encodes CASSPPLAGGVGSQYF.

The V and J genes are TRBV27 and TRBJ2-3; TRBD1 agrees at 7 bases. CDR3 length: 14 residues. The junction had 3 bases not matched to a gene; V was cut back by 3 bases and J by 3 bases. The germline gives CDR1 MNHEY, CDR2 SMNVEV (reference sequence). The CDR3 here is CASSFGRGTDTQYF. The DNA of the CDR3 is TGTGCCAGCAGTTTCGGCAGGGGGACAGATACGCAGTATTTT.

With respect to this clone: Other DNA sequences within the sample encode an identical CDR3. The chain recombines TRBV5-1 with TRBJ1-5; perhaps TRBD1 as D (5 bases). CDR1 and CDR2 (germline): SGHRS, YFSETQ. The CDR3 is 15 amino acids. V lost 0 bases, J lost 0 bases, and 7 bases lay in between. CDR3 DNA sequence: TGCGCCAGCAGCTTGGCAGGGTATAGCAATCAGCCCCAGCATTTT. Its translation is CASSLAGYSNQPQHF.

There are a few counts of this clone. The chain joins TRBV6-6 to TRBJ2-7, with TRBD1 matching over 7 bases. The CDR3 loop spans 16 amino acids. The ends lost 5 bases at V and 7 bases at J; junction bases unmatched: 17. Germline values: CDR1 MNHNY, CDR2 SVGAGI (reference sequence). CDR3 DNA sequence: TGTGCCAGCAGTCCCCGGACAGGCCCGCGTTTTGGAGAGCAGTACTTC. Protein sequence: CASSPRTGPRFGEQYF.

For the CDR3, the DNA is TGCGCCAGCAGCCAAGAGACCGGCCCGGGGATTCAAAAACTGTTTTTT. Its translation: CASSQETGPGIQKLFF. This rearrangement joins TRBV4-1 to TRBJ1-4; D is uncertain. The CDR3 sequence is 16 residues long. Germline values: CDR1 MGHRA, CDR2 YSYEKL. V lost 0 bases to trimming and J lost 9 bases, with 17 bases between them.